This T cell receptor (beta chain) originates from a study of T cell repertoires in cytomegalovirus infection. This clonotype has at least ten counts. As yet, its antigen is unknown. TCRdb redid the calling of the reads with MiXCR, one entry per CDR3 protein. The data show nearly 700,000 distinct CDR3 sequences, around a third seen once. Trimming removed 8 bases at V and 2 bases at J, with 5 bases between. CDR1 is SGHTA and CDR2 is FQGNSA in the germline V gene. The CDR3 runs 11 residues. The receptor comes from a human donor in good health (CMV status not recorded). Some clones in this sample may be carry-over from other donors' samples. Material: cultured PBMCs, obtained from culture after CMV antigen stimulation. The chain is built from TRBV7-2 and TRBJ2-3; D is undetermined. The CDR3 nucleotides read TGTGCCAGCGGGTCCACAGATACGCAGTATTTT. This codes for CASGSTDTQYF.